These 31 T cell receptor beta chains came from one sample sequenced in a study of vaccination effects on CD4 cells after COVID-19. The antigens these receptors bind are not known. Assay: immunoSEQ multiplex PCR; the TCRdb copy retains only in-frame clones and omits some. The sample consists of about 31,000 clones, roughly two thirds of them appearing once. Antigen-specific CD4+ T cells were first expanded with viral peptide pools by the ViraFEST assay and only then sequenced. Culture lasted 10 days before CD4+ T cell isolation. Specimen: CD4+ T cells from PBMCs cultured with HCoV-229E spike peptides, collected before COVID-19 vaccination. The receptors derive from a human donor who received a COVID-19 vaccine.

The DNA of the CDR3 is TGTGCCAGCCGTAGCGGGGAGCGCACAGATACGCAGTATTTT. This encodes CASRSGERTDTQYF. The V gene is TRBV5-4, the J gene TRBJ2-3; 8 bases match TRBD2. There are 14 residues in the CDR3. The germline V gene has CDR1 SGHNT and CDR2 YYREEE (reference sequence). Germline trimming cut 7 bases from V and 1 base from J; bases unmatched to any gene: 5. Variable domain in full (rest from reference TRBV5-4 and TRBJ2-3): ETGVTQSPTHLIKTRGQQVTLRCSSQSGHNTVSWYQQALGQGPQFIFQYYREEENGRGNFPPRFSGLQFPNYSSELNVNALELDDSALYLCASRSGERTDTQYFGPGTRLTVL.

J is TRBJ2-7 and V is TRBV7-9, with TRBD2 identical over 8 bases. The V segment lost 4 bases and the J segment 3 bases; nucleotides outside the gene matches: 8. This CDR3 spans 15 amino acids. Germline V CDR1 and CDR2: SEHNR, FQNEAQ (reference sequence). The CDR3 DNA reads as TGTGCCAGCAGCTCAGGAGCGGGGGCCAACTACGAGCAGTACTTC. This translates into CASSSGAGANYEQYF. Drawing the rest from reference TRBV7-9 and TRBJ2-7, the complete variable domain is DTGVSQNPRHKITKRGQNVTFRCDPISEHNRLYWYRQTLGQGPEFLTYFQNEAQLEKSRLLSDRFSAERPKGSFSTLEIQRTEQGDSAMYLCASSSGAGANYEQYFGPGTRLTVT.

This clone was seen at least ten times. J is TRBJ1-3 and V is TRBV5-3; no clear D gene. TRBV5-3 is an ORF; its function is uncertain. This CDR3 has 14 residues. Trimming took 2 bases from V and 0 from J, leaving 6 bases between them. The CDR3 here is CARSLKNSGNTIYF. DNA of the CDR3: TGTGCCAGAAGCTTAAAGAACTCTGGAAACACCATATATTTT.

The rearrangement links TRBV11-1 to TRBJ1-1; 8 nucleotides line up with TRBD1. Losses at the gene ends were 6 bases for V and 4 bases for J; bases not matched to a gene: 4. This CDR3 contains 13 residues. From germline, CDR1 is SGHAT and CDR2 FQDESV (reference sequence). The DNA for the CDR3 is TGTGCCAGCAGTTACGACAGGGGCACTGAAGCTTTCTTT. It codes for CASSYDRGTEAFF.

The genes are TRBV28 and TRBJ1-4; no clear D gene. Deletions cut 2 bases from V and 8 bases from J, with 12 bases between. There are 14 residues in the CDR3. CDR1 and CDR2 (germline): MDHEN, SYDVKM. CDR3 sequence: CASSLGFEVEKLFF. CDR3 DNA sequence: TGTGCCAGCAGTTTAGGTTTCGAGGTGGAAAAACTGTTTTTT.

The gene calls are TRBV18 and TRBJ2-7, with 7 bases lining up with TRBD2. Trimming took 5 bases from V and 2 from J; bases not matched to a gene: 6. CDR1 and CDR2 (germline): KGHSH, LQKENI. The CDR3 extends over 14 amino acids. The CDR3, as DNA: TGTGCCAGCTCAGCGGGACTACTTCCCTACGAGCAGTACTTC. It encodes CASSAGLLPYEQYF.

The chain couples TRBV19 to TRBJ1-5, with a weak D call TRBD1 (6 bases). CDR1 and CDR2 (germline): LNHDA, SQIVND (reference sequence). The CDR3 has 18 amino acids. Trimming cost V 4 bases and J 1 base, with 20 bases left between them. The CDR3 DNA reads as TGTGCCAGTAGTAGGGTGGGACACAAGTTACGGAGCAATCAGCCCCAGCATTTT. Protein sequence: CASSRVGHKLRSNQPQHF.

This clone has just one count. The chain combines TRBV6-5 with TRBJ1-2, with 7 positions matching TRBD1. The ends lost 1 base at V and 0 bases at J; junction bases unmatched: 2. In germline, CDR1 is MNHEY, CDR2 SVGAGI. The CDR3 has 15 amino acids. In DNA, the CDR3 is TGTGCCAGCAGTTACTATGGGACAGCTAACTATGGCTACACCTTC. This translates into CASSYYGTANYGYTF.

The chain couples TRBV3-1 (or the pseudogene TRBV3-2) to TRBJ2-1, with D possibly TRBD1 on 5 matching bases. Looked up from germline, CDR1 is LGHDT and CDR2 is YNNKEL (reference sequence). Trimming left V 6 bases short and J 6 bases short, with 6 bases between. The length of the CDR3 is 11 residues. The CDR3 region is CASRQANEQFF. DNA for the CDR3: TGTGCCAGCAGACAGGCCAATGAGCAGTTCTTC.

This clone occurred a few times. The chain links TRBV5-4 to TRBJ2-7, with 7 positions matching TRBD1. Trimming cost V 1 base and J 4 bases; bases outside gene matches: 8. CDR1 and CDR2 (germline): SGHNT, YYREEE (reference sequence). The CDR3 runs to 15 residues. In DNA, the CDR3 is TGTGCCAGCAGCTTGAACCGAGGGGGCAAATACGAGCAGTACTTC. Protein product: CASSLNRGGKYEQYF.

The chain recombines TRBV30 with TRBJ1-2, with D possibly matching TRBD1 (5 bases). This CDR3 region has 12 residues. V was trimmed by 1 base and J by 4 bases, leaving 7 bases between them. Germline V gene lookup returns CDR1 GTSNPN and CDR2 SVGIG (reference sequence). The CDR3 DNA is TGTGCCTGGAGTGGAGGGGCCTATGGCTACACCTTC. It is translated as CAWSGGAYGYTF.

Only one count was recorded for this clone. V and J are TRBV5-1 and TRBJ2-7, with TRBD1 matching over 10 bases. Germline CDR1 SGHRS, CDR2 YFSETQ. This CDR3 has 15 amino acids. V gave up 5 bases and J gave up 4 bases; unmatched junction bases: 9. The CDR3 DNA reads TGCGCCAGCAGTTGGGGACAGGGGAAGGGGTACGAGCAGTACTTC. This gives the protein CASSWGQGKGYEQYF.

This chain connects TRBV18 to TRBJ2-7; weak D call: TRBD2 (7 bases). The CDR3 extends over 15 amino acids. The V gene's germline CDR1 is KGHSH and CDR2 LQKENI. The V end lost 3 bases, the J end lost 1 base, and 13 bases lay between the germline ends. The CDR3 sequence: CASSPGGGSSYEQYF. The CDR3 nucleotides read TGTGCCAGCTCACCGGGGGGCGGGAGTTCCTACGAGCAGTACTTC.

The chain joins TRBV27 to TRBJ1-5; the match to TRBD1 covers 9 bases. With V trimmed by 6 bases and J by 4 bases, 4 bases remained unmatched. The CDR3 has 14 residues. Germline values: CDR1 MNHEY, CDR2 SMNVEV (reference sequence). Here the CDR3 reads CASRRQGGNQPQHF. The CDR3 DNA reads as TGTGCCAGCAGGCGACAGGGGGGGAATCAGCCCCAGCATTTT.

The chain joins TRBV7-2 to TRBJ1-2; D is unclear. CDR1 is SGHTA and CDR2 is FQGNSA in the germline V gene. This CDR3 has 16 residues. Deletions cut 0 bases from V and 2 bases from J, with 13 bases between. This CDR3 reads CASSLAWVLRNYGYTF. The CDR3 bases are TGTGCCAGCAGCTTAGCATGGGTTCTAAGGAACTATGGCTACACCTTC.

The chain is built from TRBV6-2 or TRBV6-3 and TRBJ2-1; weak D call: TRBD2 (6 bases). V was pared by 4 bases and J by 8 bases, with 12 bases between. There are 13 residues in the CDR3. Germline V lookup: CDR1 MNHEY, CDR2 SVGEGT. This chain's CDR3 is CASSSPGRHEQFF. CDR3 coding DNA: TGTGCCAGCAGTTCTCCGGGGAGGCATGAGCAGTTCTTC.

The genes are TRBV6-2 or TRBV6-3 and TRBJ2-7; D gene ambiguous. Trimming shortened V by 4 bases and J by 5 bases, and 6 bases separated the two germline ends. The CDR3 length is 11 residues. In germline, CDR1 is MNHEY, CDR2 SVGEGT. The CDR3 DNA reads as TGTGCCAGCAGTTCGGTCCACGAGCAGTACTTC. Its translation is CASSSVHEQYF.

This clone was counted between two and nine times. The J gene is TRBJ2-1, the V gene TRBV12-5; D may be TRBD2 (6 bases). The CDR3 extends over 17 amino acids. V gave up 6 bases and J gave up 7 bases, with 25 bases separating them. The germline gives CDR1 LGHNT, CDR2 FRNRAP. CDR3 loop: CASGSRVAASDLNEQFF. CDR3 in DNA: TGTGCTAGTGGCTCAAGGGTAGCGGCTTCCGACCTGAATGAGCAGTTCTTC. The whole variable domain, remainder taken from reference TRBV12-5 and TRBJ2-1, is DARVTQTPRHKVTEMGQEVTMRCQPILGHNTVFWYRQTMMQGLELLAYFRNRAPLDDSGMPKDRFSAEMPDATLATLKIQPSEPRDSAVYFCASGSRVAASDLNEQFFGPGTRLTVL.

The gene calls are TRBV21-1 and TRBJ2-5; TRBD1, the D gene given by the table, was not confirmed from the DNA. TRBV21-1 is a pseudogene segment. The CDR3 loop spans 19 amino acids. The CDR3 region has the DNA TGTGCCAGCAAAGAGGCCCCAGACTTGGACAGGACCTATCAAGAGACCCAGTACTTC. As protein: CASKEAPDLDRTYQETQYF.

Of note for this clone: Other DNA variants within this sample encode the same CDR3. V is TRBV2 and J is TRBJ2-1, with TRBD2 identical over 8 bases. Trimming took 5 bases from V and 3 from J; bases not matched to a gene: 3. Per the germline V gene, CDR1 is SNHLY and CDR2 is FYNNEI. CDR3 length: 14 amino acids. CDR3 residues: CASSRLAGYNEQFF. The CDR3 bases are TGTGCCAGCAGTAGGCTAGCGGGCTACAATGAGCAGTTCTTC.

This clone was observed once. The chain uses TRBV10-3 and TRBJ1-3, with a weak D call TRBD1 (6 bases). V was cut by 5 bases and J by 4 bases, with 15 bases left in between. Germline assignment: CDR1 ENHRY and CDR2 SYGVKD. This CDR3 spans 15 amino acids. CDR3 in DNA: TGTGCCATCAGTTCCAACCAGGGGAGAGGAAACACCATATATTTT. Translating it yields CAISSNQGRGNTIYF.

A few counts support this clone. J is TRBJ2-1 and V is TRBV5-6; D possibly matches TRBD1 or TRBD2 (5 bases each). V dropped 5 bases and J dropped 5 bases, with 14 bases sitting between them. The CDR3 is made up of 14 amino acids. Germline lookup yields CDR1 SGHDT and CDR2 YYEEEE. The CDR3 region is CASRPWGNNNEQFF. Here the CDR3 DNA reads TGTGCCAGCAGACCTTGGGGGAATAACAATGAGCAGTTCTTC.

This chain uses TRBV3-1 (or the pseudogene TRBV3-2) with TRBJ1-2; D is uncertain. Germline V gives CDR1 LGHDT, CDR2 YNNKEL (reference sequence). The CDR3 extends over 15 amino acids. Between the trimmed V and J ends, which lost 1 base and 4 bases, there was a span of 13 bases. The CDR3 nucleotides are TGTGCCAGCAGCCAAGCTCACTTTGGAAGCTATGGCTACACCTTC. Translation: CASSQAHFGSYGYTF.

The chain carries TRBV10-1 and TRBJ2-7; 9 bases map to TRBD1. CDR3 length: 16 amino acids. Germline loops: CDR1 WNHNN, CDR2 SYGVQD (reference sequence). V trimming: 5 bases; J trimming: 0 bases; junction bases outside the gene matches: 8. The DNA of the CDR3 is TGCGCCAGCAGTCCCCCGGACAGGGGCCGCTCCTACGAGCAGTACTTC. This sequence encodes CASSPPDRGRSYEQYF.

The V gene is TRBV5-1, the J gene TRBJ1-6; 10 bases agree with TRBD1. Germline loops: CDR1 SGHRS, CDR2 YFSETQ. This CDR3 region has 17 residues. With V trimmed by 1 base and J by 8 bases, 9 bases remained unmatched. CDR3 region: CASSLTGTGVPYSPLHF. The CDR3, as DNA: TGCGCCAGCAGCTTGACCGGGACAGGGGTTCCCTATTCACCCCTCCACTTT.

The chain employs TRBV11-2 and TRBJ2-7; no definite D call. Deletions cut 0 bases from V and 9 bases from J, with 15 bases between. CDR1 is SGHAT, CDR2 FQNNGV, per germline. This CDR3 comprises 14 residues. DNA for the CDR3: TGTGCCAGCAGCTTAGAGCCTACGCATCGAGGGCAGTACTTC. Translation gives CASSLEPTHRGQYF.

The chain recombines TRBV9 with TRBJ2-6; tentative D call: TRBD1 (6 bases). V was pared by 7 bases and J by 4 bases, with 12 bases between. The CDR3 extends over 14 amino acids. Germline V gene data show CDR1 as SGDLS and CDR2 as YYNGEE. The DNA for the CDR3 is TGTGCCAGCGGAACTACAGGGGGGGCCAACGTCCTGACTTTC. The encoded protein is CASGTTGGANVLTF.

This clone was seen just once. The chain employs TRBV30 and TRBJ1-6, with D possibly being TRBD1 (6 bases). The CDR3 consists of 16 residues. The germline V and J ends were trimmed by 0 bases and 8 bases, with 17 bases remaining between them. Germline V gene lookup returns CDR1 GTSNPN and CDR2 SVGIG (reference sequence). DNA for the CDR3: TGTGCCTGGAGTGTAAAGGGGGAGGGGGTGGATTCACCCCTCCACTTT. Protein: CAWSVKGEGVDSPLHF.

This clone appeared a few times. The chain has TRBV10-3 and TRBJ2-5, with D possibly TRBD2 on 6 matching bases. The V and J ends lost 0 bases and 2 bases respectively, with 10 bases between them. This CDR3 region has 15 residues. Germline V gene sequence: CDR1 ENHRY, CDR2 SYGVKD. The CDR3 here is CAISESTGRQETQYF. The DNA for the CDR3 is TGTGCCATCAGTGAGTCGACGGGGAGGCAAGAGACCCAGTACTTC.

J is TRBJ2-2 and V is TRBV5-1, with 8 positions matching TRBD1. Trimming removed 2 bases from V and 3 bases from J; junction bases left unmatched: 3. Per germline, CDR1 SGHRS and CDR2 YFSETQ. This CDR3 has 15 residues. CDR3 nucleotides: TGCGCCAGCAGCTTTAGGACAGGGTACACCGGGGAGCTGTTTTTT. Its translation is CASSFRTGYTGELFF.

The chain carries TRBV3-1 (or the pseudogene TRBV3-2) and TRBJ1-1; D ambiguous. The CDR3 extends over 13 amino acids. V dropped 0 bases and J dropped 6 bases, with 8 bases sitting between them. The germline V gene has CDR1 LGHDT and CDR2 YNNKEL (reference sequence). CDR3 residues: CASSQEGGSEAFF. The CDR3, as DNA: TGTGCCAGCAGCCAAGAAGGCGGCTCTGAAGCTTTCTTT.